The present TCR beta chain was sequenced within a study of T cell repertoires in cytomegalovirus infection. Whole-study findings and limits: HLA-C-restricted, CMV-specific TCR beta clonotypes were dominant ex vivo.

Each CDR3 protein is one row after TCRdb ran MiXCR on the reads. The sample has fewer than 1,000,000 distinct CDR3 sequences, roughly 30% seen once. This clonotype has only a few counts. Its cognate antigen is unknown. The CDR3 is 15 residues long. Trimming removed 7 bases from V and 1 base from J, with 11 bases in between. Per the germline V gene, CDR1 is SNHLY and CDR2 is FYNNEI. This receptor was identified in a human donor in good health (CMV status not recorded). Some clones in this sample may be carry-over from other donors' samples. The rearrangement uses TRBV2 and TRBJ1-6, with D tentatively TRBD1 (5 bases). The sample was cultured CD8+ T cells from PBMCs, taken from culture after CMV antigen stimulation. The CDR3 DNA follows: TGTGCCAGCATTCGAGGGGATTCCTATAATTCACCCCTCCACTTT. Protein: CASIRGDSYNSPLHF.